The 3 T cell receptor beta chains listed next were all sequenced from one sample in a study of T cell responses to AZD1222 COVID-19 vaccine. Assay: immunoSEQ multiplex PCR; the TCRdb copy retains only in-frame clones and omits some. There are under 200,000 clones in the sample; more than 75% occur only once, and about 25% lies in the top ten. The starting material was peripheral blood, obtained 28 days after the second AZD1222 dose. All receptors derive from an adult who received the AZD1222 COVID-19 vaccine.

The rearrangement links TRBV7-2 to TRBJ2-1; D is possibly TRBD2 (6 bases). Per the germline V gene, CDR1 is SGHTA and CDR2 is FQGNSA. CDR3 size: 15 residues. V was cut by 6 bases and J by 4 bases, with 16 bases left in between. The CDR3 bases are TGTGCCAGCAGACCCCTCGGGGGTGCTTACAATGAGCAGTTCTTC. Encoded protein: CASRPLGGAYNEQFF.

This clone was observed a handful of times. The chain is built from TRBV15 and TRBJ1-6, with D uncertain. The germline V gene encodes CDR1 LNHNV and CDR2 YYDKDF (reference sequence). This CDR3 spans 15 amino acids. V dropped 4 bases and J dropped 10 bases, with 17 bases sitting between them. The CDR3 sequence: CATSKPTGVESPLHF. The DNA for the CDR3 is TGTGCCACCAGCAAGCCCACGGGAGTGGAATCACCCCTCCACTTT.

This chain uses TRBV5-1 with TRBJ2-2, with 9 bases identical to TRBD2. The CDR3 is 15 amino acids. Trimming removed 5 bases from V and 7 bases from J; junction bases left unmatched: 9. Germline V lookup: CDR1 SGHRS, CDR2 YFSETQ. The CDR3 DNA sequence: TGCGCCAGCAGGCAGTCCCAGCGGGAGGACGGGGAGCTGTTTTTT. It specifies CASRQSQREDGELFF.